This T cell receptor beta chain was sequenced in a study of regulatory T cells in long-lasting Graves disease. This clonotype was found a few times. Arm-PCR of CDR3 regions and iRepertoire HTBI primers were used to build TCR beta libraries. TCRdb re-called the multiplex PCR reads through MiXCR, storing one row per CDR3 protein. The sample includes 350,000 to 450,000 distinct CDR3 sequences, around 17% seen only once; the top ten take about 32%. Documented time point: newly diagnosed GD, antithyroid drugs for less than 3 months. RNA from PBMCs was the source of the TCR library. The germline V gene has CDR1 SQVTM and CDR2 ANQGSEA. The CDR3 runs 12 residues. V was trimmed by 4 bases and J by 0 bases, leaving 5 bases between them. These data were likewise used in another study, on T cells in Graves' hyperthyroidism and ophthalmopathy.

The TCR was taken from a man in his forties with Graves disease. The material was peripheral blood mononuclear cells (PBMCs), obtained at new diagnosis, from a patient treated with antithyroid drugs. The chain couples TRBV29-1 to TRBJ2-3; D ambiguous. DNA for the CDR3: TGCAGCGTTGCCAGCAGCACAGATACGCAGTATTTT. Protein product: CSVASSTDTQYF.